This T cell receptor beta chain emerged from a study of shared clonotypes between healthy human individuals. Study-wide results and limits: Among non-shared clonotypes, generation probabilities were lower than among those shared by all four donors. Rarefaction showed that sequencing of sorted subsets was incomplete (despite large depth). The sampled material consisted only of blood, and tissue repertoires are likely to differ. In a few donors, about 5% of naive CD4 clonotypes appeared in common.

This CDR3 has 14 amino acids. V shed 7 bases and J 5 bases; nucleotides not matched to a gene: 8. CDR1 and CDR2 from the germline V gene are SQVTM and ANQGSEA. Method: immunoSEQ multiplex PCR; TCRdb's copy keeps in-frame clones and lacks some. The profile shows roughly 1,800,000 clones, approximately 94% of them singletons. It was CD45RO-negative cells, positively selected for CCR7, that made up naive CD8 cells, with terminally differentiated effector memory CD45RA+ cells excluded. On this clone: Its target is not known.

The chain couples TRBV29-1 to TRBJ2-5; 12 bases agree with TRBD2. The source material was naive CD8+ T cells sorted from blood. This clonotype was sampled from a man aged 18 to 29 in good health. The CDR3 DNA sequence: TGCAGCGACCAACTAGCGGGGGGTGGCGAGACCCAGTACTTC. Protein product: CSDQLAGGGETQYF. The whole variable domain, filled in from reference TRBV29-1 and TRBJ2-5, reads SAVISQKPSRDICQRGTSLTIQCQVDSQVTMMFWYRQQPGQSLTLIATANQGSEATYESGFVIDKFPISRPNLTFSTLTVSNMSPEDSSIYLCSDQLAGGGETQYFGPGTRLLVL.